The rows below give T cell receptor beta chains drawn from one sample of a study of blood T cell repertoires in COVID-19. Profiled with immunoSEQ multiplex PCR; TCRdb holds only in-frame clones, not every one. The table shows 150,000 to 200,000 clones, with roughly 79% occurring only once. Sequencing was performed on peripheral blood. The receptors here all came from a woman between 65 and 79 years old with acute or convalescent COVID-19. Each CDR3 is given with its conserved first and last residue. A D gene is named only where the DNA matches it firmly. Some rows have no size entry. The others give once, few or many, or a class for an expanded clone.

clone size	D gene	CDR3 length	J gene	V gene	CDR3 protein	CDR3 DNA
.	TRBD1	14	TRBJ2-7	TRBV2	CASRKDRGPYEQYF	TGTGCCAGCAGGAAAGACAGGGGTCCCTACGAGCAGTACTTC
.	TRBD2	16	TRBJ2-3	TRBV11-3	CASSLGTSGRTDTQYF	TGTGCCAGCAGCTTAGGGACTAGCGGGAGGACAGATACGCAGTATTTT
.	.	13	TRBJ1-2	TRBV2	CASSQGFNYGYTF	TGTGCCAGCTCTCAGGGGTTTAACTATGGCTACACCTTC
.	TRBD1	15	TRBJ1-2	TRBV25-1	CASSAEGQDLNGYTF	TGTGCCAGCAGTGCCGAGGGACAGGACTTAAATGGCTACACCTTC
once	.	15	TRBJ2-5	TRBV5-6	CASSLVQGIGETQYF	TGTGCCAGCAGCTTGGTCCAGGGCATAGGGGAGACCCAGTACTTC
.	TRBD1	14	TRBJ1-4	TRBV29-1	CSGRVGGPNEKLFF	TGCAGCGGTAGGGTAGGGGGCCCTAATGAAAAACTGTTTTTT
.	TRBD2	20	TRBJ2-7	TRBV18	CASSPLGGLGLAGGPIEQYF	TGTGCCAGCTCACCCTTGGGGGGGCTTGGTCTAGCGGGAGGGCCGATCGAGCAGTACTTC
once	.	12	TRBJ1-3	TRBV2	CAKAGLGNTIYF	TGTGCCAAGGCAGGGCTGGGAAACACCATATATTTT
.	TRBD1	13	TRBJ1-2	TRBV5-4	CASRQGGAGGYTF	TGTGCCAGCAGACAAGGGGGCGCCGGTGGCTACACCTTC
.	TRBD2	16	TRBJ2-1	TRBV2	CASSSLPGGSYNEQFF	TGTGCCAGCAGTTCGCTTCCGGGAGGGTCCTACAATGAGCAGTTCTTC
.	TRBD2	15	TRBJ2-1	TRBV7-8	CASSLFRGAGGEQFF	TGTGCCAGCAGCCTTTTCCGGGGAGCGGGAGGCGAGCAGTTCTTC
.	.	13	TRBJ1-5	TRBV19	CASSPGATQPQHF	TGTGCCAGTAGTCCGGGAGCCACTCAGCCCCAGCATTTT
many	TRBD2	14	TRBJ2-1	TRBV10-1	CASRGSGGSDEQFF	TGCGCCAGCAGGGGTAGCGGGGGGTCGGATGAGCAGTTCTTC
.	TRBD2	16	TRBJ2-1	TRBV6-6	CASRETSGSGEYEQFF	TGTGCCAGCAGGGAAACTAGCGGGAGTGGGGAATATGAGCAGTTCTTC
.	TRBD1	16	TRBJ1-6	TRBV27	CASKKGALVYNSPLHF	TGTGCCAGCAAGAAGGGGGCCCTAGTATATAATTCACCCCTCCACTTT
.	TRBD2	14	TRBJ2-3	TRBV28	CASGLAGGVDTQYF	TGTGCCAGCGGGCTAGCGGGAGGGGTGGATACGCAGTATTTT
once	.	15	TRBJ2-5	TRBV19	CASKGQHGSQETQYF	TGTGCCAGTAAGGGGCAACACGGGAGCCAAGAGACCCAGTACTTC
.	TRBD1	15	TRBJ2-3	TRBV7-9	CASSLLGQETDTQYF	TGTGCCAGCAGCTTATTGGGACAGGAGACAGATACGCAGTATTTT
.	.	13	TRBJ1-5	TRBV2	CASRIRVTQPQHF	TGTGCCAGCAGGATCCGGGTTACTCAGCCCCAGCATTTT
.	.	15	TRBJ2-3	TRBV2	CASTPTGTGGDTQYF	TGTGCCAGCACCCCGACCGGGACTGGAGGAGATACGCAGTATTTT
.	.	15	TRBJ2-2	TRBV5-4	CASSLFVGGTGELFF	TGTGCCAGCAGCTTGTTCGTAGGCGGCACCGGGGAGCTGTTTTTT
.	TRBD1	15	TRBJ1-4	TRBV11-2	CASSWDRGTNEKLFF	TGTGCCAGCAGCTGGGACAGGGGAACTAATGAAAAACTGTTTTTT
few	TRBD1	14	TRBJ1-5	TRBV28	CASGTDRGWQPQHF	TGTGCCAGCGGAACAGACAGGGGGTGGCAGCCCCAGCATTTT
many	.	17	TRBJ1-1	TRBV10-3	CAISDTGIRGQNTEAFF	TGTGCCATCAGTGATACAGGGATACGAGGGCAGAACACTGAAGCTTTCTTT